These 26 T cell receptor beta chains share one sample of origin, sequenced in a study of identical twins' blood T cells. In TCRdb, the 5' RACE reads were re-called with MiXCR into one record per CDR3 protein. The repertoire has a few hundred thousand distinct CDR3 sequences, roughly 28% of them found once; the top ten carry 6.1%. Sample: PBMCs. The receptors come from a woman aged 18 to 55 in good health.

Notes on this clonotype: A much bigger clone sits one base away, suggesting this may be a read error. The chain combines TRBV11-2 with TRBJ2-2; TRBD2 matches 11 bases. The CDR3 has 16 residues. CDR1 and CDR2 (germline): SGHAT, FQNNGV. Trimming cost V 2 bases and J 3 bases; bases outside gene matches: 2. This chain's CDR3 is CASSLLAGGDTGELFF. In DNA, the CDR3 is TGTGCCAGCAGCTTATTAGCGGGGGGGGACACCGGGGAGCTGTTTTTT.

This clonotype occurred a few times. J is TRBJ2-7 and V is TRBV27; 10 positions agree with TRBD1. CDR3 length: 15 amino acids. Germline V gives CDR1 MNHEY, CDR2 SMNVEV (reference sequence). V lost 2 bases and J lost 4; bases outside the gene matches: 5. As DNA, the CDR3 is TGTGCCAGCAGTTTACGGGACAGGGGTGGATACGAGCAGTACTTC. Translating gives CASSLRDRGGYEQYF.

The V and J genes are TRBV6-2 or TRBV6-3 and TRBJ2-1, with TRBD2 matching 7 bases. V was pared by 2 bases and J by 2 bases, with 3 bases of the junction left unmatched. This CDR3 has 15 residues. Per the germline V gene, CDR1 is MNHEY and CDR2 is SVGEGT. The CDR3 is CASSYAGAAYNEQFF. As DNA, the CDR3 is TGTGCCAGCAGTTACGCGGGAGCGGCCTACAATGAGCAGTTCTTC.

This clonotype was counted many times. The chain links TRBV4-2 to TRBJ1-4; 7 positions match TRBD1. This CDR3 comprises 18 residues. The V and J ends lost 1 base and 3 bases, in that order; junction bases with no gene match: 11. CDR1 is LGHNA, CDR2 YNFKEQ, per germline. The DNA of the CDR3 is TGTGCCAGCAGCCAAGTGGAGCTACAGGGGACACCTAATGAAAAACTGTTTTTT. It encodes CASSQVELQGTPNEKLFF.

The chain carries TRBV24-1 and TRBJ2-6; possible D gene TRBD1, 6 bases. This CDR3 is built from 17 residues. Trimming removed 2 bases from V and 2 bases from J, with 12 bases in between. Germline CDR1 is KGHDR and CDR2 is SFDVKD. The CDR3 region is CATSDSRQAAGANVLTF. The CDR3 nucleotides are TGTGCCACCAGTGATTCCCGACAGGCGGCTGGGGCCAACGTCCTGACTTTC.

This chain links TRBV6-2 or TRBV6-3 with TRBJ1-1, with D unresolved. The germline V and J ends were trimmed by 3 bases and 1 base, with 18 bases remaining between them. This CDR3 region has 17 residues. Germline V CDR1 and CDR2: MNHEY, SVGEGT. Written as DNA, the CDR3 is TGTGCCAGCAGTTATATGAAGACGAGTAATCCGAACACTGAAGCTTTCTTT. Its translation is CASSYMKTSNPNTEAFF.

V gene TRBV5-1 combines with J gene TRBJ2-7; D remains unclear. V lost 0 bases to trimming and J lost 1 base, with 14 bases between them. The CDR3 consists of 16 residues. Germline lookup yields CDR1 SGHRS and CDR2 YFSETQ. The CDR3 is CASSLAGRYDSYEQYF. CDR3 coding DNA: TGCGCCAGCAGCTTGGCTGGTCGGTATGATTCCTACGAGCAGTACTTC.

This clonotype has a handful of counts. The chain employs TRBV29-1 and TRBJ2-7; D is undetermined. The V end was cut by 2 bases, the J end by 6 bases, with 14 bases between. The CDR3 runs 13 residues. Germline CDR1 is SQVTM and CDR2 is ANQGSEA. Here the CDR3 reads CSVETRETGEQYF. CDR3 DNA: TGCAGCGTTGAAACCAGAGAAACGGGCGAGCAGTACTTC.

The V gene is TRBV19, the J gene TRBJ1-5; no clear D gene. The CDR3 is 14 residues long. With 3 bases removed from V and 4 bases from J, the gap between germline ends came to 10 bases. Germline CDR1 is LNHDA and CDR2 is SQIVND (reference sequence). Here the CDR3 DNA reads TGTGCCAGTAGTATCGTGGCAGTAAATCAGCCCCAGCATTTT. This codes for CASSIVAVNQPQHF. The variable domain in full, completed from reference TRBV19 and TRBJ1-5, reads DGGITQSPKYLFRKEGQNVTLSCEQNLNHDAMYWYRQDPGQGLRLIYYSQIVNDFQKGDIAEGYSVSREKKESFPLTVTSAQKNPTAFYLCASSIVAVNQPQHFGDGTRLSIL.

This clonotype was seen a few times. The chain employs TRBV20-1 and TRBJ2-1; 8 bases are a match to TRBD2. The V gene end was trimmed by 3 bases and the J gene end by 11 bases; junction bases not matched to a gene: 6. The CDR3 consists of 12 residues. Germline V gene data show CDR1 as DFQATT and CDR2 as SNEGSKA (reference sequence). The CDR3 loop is CSASTAGGKQFF. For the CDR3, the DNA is TGCAGTGCTAGCACGGCGGGGGGAAAGCAGTTCTTC.

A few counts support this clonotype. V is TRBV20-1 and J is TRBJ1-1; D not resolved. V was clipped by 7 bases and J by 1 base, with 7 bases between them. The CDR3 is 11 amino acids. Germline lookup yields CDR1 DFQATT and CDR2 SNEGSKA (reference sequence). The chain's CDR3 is CSVPQNTEAFF. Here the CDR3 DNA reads TGCAGTGTCCCCCAGAACACTGAAGCTTTCTTT.

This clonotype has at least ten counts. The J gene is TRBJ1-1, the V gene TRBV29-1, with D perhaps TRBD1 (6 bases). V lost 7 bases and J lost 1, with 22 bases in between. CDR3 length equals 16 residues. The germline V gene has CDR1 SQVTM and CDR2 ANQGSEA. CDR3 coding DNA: TGCAGCGCAAGGGGGGGATTAAGAGTTTGGAACACTGAAGCTTTCTTT. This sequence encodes CSARGGLRVWNTEAFF.

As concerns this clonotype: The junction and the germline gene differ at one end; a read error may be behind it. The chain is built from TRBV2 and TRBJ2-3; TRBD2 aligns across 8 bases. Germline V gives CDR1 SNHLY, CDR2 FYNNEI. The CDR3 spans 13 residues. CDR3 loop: CASNSGGRHTRYF. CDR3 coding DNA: TGTGCCAGCAACTCGGGCGGGAGGCATACGCGGTATTTT.

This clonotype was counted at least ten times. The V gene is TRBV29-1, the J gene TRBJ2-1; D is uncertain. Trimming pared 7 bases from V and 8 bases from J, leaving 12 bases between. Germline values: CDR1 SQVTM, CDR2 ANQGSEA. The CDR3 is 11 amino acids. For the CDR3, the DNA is TGCAGCGCAAAAGTTGGACATGAGCAGTTCTTC. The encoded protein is CSAKVGHEQFF.

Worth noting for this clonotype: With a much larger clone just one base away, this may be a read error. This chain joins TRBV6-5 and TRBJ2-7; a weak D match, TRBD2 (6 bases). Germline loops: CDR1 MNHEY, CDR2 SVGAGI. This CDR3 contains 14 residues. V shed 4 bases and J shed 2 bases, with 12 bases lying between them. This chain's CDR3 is CASSCSQRAYEQYF. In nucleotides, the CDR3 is TGTGCCAGCAGTTGCAGTCAGCGGGCCTACGAGCAGTACTTC.

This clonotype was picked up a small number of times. In nucleotides, the CDR3 is TGTGCCAGCAGCCAAGGTTTTAGGTGGGATTCACCCCTCCACTTT. This translates into CASSQGFRWDSPLHF. The chain employs TRBV3-1 and TRBJ1-6; D uncertain. Germline CDR1 and CDR2: LGHDT and YNNKEL (reference sequence). CDR3 size: 15 residues. Between the trimmed V and J ends, which lost 1 base and 8 bases, there was a span of 12 bases.

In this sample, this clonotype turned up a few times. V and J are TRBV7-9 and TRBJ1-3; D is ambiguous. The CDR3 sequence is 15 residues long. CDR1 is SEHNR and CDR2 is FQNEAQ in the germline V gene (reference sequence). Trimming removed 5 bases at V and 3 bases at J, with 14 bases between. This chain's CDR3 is CASSPPRGFGNTIYF. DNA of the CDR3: TGTGCCAGCAGCCCGCCCCGGGGATTTGGAAACACCATATATTTT.

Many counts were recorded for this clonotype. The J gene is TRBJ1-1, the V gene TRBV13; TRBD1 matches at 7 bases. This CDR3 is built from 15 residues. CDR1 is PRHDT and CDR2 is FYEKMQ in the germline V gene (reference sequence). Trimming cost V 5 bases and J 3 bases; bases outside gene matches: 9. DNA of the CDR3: TGTGCCAGCAGCATACTGGGACAGAAGCACACTGAAGCTTTCTTT. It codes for CASSILGQKHTEAFF.

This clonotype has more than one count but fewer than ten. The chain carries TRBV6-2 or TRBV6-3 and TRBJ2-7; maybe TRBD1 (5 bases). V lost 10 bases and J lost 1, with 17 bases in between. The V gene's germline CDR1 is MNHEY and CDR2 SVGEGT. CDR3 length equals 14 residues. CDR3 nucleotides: TGTGCCACCCCGGATCAGGACATTTCCTACGAGCAGTACTTC. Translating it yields CATPDQDISYEQYF.

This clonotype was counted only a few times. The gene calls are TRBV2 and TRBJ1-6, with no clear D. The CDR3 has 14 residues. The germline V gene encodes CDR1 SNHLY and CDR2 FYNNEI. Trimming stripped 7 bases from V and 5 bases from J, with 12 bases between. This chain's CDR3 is CASTLVADNSPLHF. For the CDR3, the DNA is TGTGCCAGCACATTAGTGGCGGATAATTCACCCCTCCACTTT.

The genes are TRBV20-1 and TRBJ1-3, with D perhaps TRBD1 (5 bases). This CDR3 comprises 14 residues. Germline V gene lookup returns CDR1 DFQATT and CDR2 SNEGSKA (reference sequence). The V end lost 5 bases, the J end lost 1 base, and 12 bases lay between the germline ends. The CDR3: CSARSPGSGNTIYF. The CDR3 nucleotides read TGCAGTGCTCGTTCTCCAGGGTCTGGAAACACCATATATTTT.

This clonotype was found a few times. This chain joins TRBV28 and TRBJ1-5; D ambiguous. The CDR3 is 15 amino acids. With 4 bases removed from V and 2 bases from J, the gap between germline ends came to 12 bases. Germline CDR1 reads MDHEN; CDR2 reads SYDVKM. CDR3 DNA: TGTGCCAGCAGTTCCTCGGGCATCGGCAATCAGCCCCAGCATTTT. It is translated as CASSSSGIGNQPQHF.

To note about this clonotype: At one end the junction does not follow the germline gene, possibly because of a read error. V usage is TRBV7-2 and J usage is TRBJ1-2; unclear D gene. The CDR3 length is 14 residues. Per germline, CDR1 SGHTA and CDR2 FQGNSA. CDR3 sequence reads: CASSKDRTNYGCTF. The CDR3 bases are TGTGCCAGCAGCAAGGACCGTACCAACTATGGCTGCACCTTC. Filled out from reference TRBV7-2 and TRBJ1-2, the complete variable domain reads GAGVSQSPSNKVTEKGKDVELRCDPISGHTALYWYRQSLGQGLEFLIYFQGNSAPDKSGLPSDRFSAERTGGSVSTLTIQRTQQEDSAVYLCASSKDRTNYGCTFGSGTRLTVV.

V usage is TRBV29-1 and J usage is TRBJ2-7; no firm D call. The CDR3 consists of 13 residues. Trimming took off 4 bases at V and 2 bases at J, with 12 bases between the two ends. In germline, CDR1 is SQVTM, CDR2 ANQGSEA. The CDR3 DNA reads TGCAGCGTTGTCCCCTCCCTTACCTACGAGCAGTACTTC. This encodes CSVVPSLTYEQYF.

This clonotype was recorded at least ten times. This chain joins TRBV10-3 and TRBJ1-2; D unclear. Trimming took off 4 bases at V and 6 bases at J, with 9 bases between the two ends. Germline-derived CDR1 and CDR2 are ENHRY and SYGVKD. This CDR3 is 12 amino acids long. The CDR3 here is CAISASGDGYTF. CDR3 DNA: TGTGCCATCAGTGCGTCAGGAGATGGCTACACCTTC.

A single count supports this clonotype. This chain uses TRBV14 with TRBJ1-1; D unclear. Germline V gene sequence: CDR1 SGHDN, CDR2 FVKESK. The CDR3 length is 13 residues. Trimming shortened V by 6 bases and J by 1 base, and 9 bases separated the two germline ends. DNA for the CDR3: TGTGCCAGCAGAGAATCGGAGAACACTGAAGCTTTCTTT. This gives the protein CASRESENTEAFF.